The text below deals with one T cell receptor (beta chain). The germline V gene has CDR1 SNHLY and CDR2 FYNNEI. V lost 6 bases and J 1 base, leaving 18 bases between the germline ends. The CDR3 has 16 amino acids. Per the original data handling: Nucleated cell number was recorded as an estimate derived from reference gene primer amplification. Assay: immunoSEQ multiplex PCR; the TCRdb copy retains only in-frame clones and omits some. D and trimming were read from the DNA, whereas the V and J calls and clone size are those reported in that table. The repertoire includes over 7,500 clones, roughly three quarters of them detected once, and 24% sits in the top ten. This record belongs to a study of blood T cell repertoires in COVID-19.

J is TRBJ2-5 and V is TRBV2; D perhaps matches TRBD1 (6 bases). This sequence originates from a man between 60 and 75 years old with active COVID-19. Sequencing input: peripheral blood. The CDR3 spells CASRGREGDGQETQYF. The CDR3 coding sequence is TGTGCCAGCAGAGGGAGAGAGGGGGACGGCCAAGAGACCCAGTACTTC.